This entry lists 16 T cell receptor beta chains sequenced from one sample in a study of shared clonotypes between healthy human individuals. The data were produced by immunoSEQ multiplex PCR, yet TCRdb's version contains in-frame clones alone and is incomplete. The repertoire has approximately 2.5 million clones, around 90% of them found once; the top ten carry about 0.13%. The sequencing sample was made of naive CD4+ T cells sorted from blood. Subset defined: CD45RA+ positively selected. The receptors originated from a young man in good health.

The CDR3 nucleotides read TGCGCCAGCAGCGCAACAGGGGGCGATACCTACGAGCAGTACTTC. Translation: CASSATGGDTYEQYF. This chain joins TRBV5-1 and TRBJ2-7; the match to TRBD1 covers 9 bases. The V gene end was trimmed by 4 bases and the J gene end by 2 bases; junction bases not matched to a gene: 7. This CDR3 spans 15 amino acids. In germline, CDR1 is SGHRS, CDR2 YFSETQ.

This chain joins TRBV19 and TRBJ1-1; D remains unclear. Germline V CDR1 and CDR2: LNHDA, SQIVND (reference sequence). This CDR3 region has 13 residues. V was shortened by 8 bases and J by 4 bases, with 14 bases between the two germline ends. For the CDR3, the DNA is TGTGCCAGTCGGCGTCCCCCCTTCACTGAAGCTTTCTTT. Protein sequence: CASRRPPFTEAFF.

The chain couples TRBV9 to TRBJ2-3; D gene ambiguous. Germline values: CDR1 SGDLS, CDR2 YYNGEE. This CDR3 is built from 14 residues. Trimming left V 6 bases short and J 0 bases short, with 11 bases between. The CDR3 sequence is CASNNLDSTDTQYF. In DNA, the CDR3 is TGTGCCAGCAACAATCTGGACAGCACAGATACGCAGTATTTT.

Details on this clone: Within the sample, other DNA sequences also encode this same CDR3. The chain is built from TRBV7-2 and TRBJ2-2; no clear D gene. The V gene lost 5 bases and the J gene lost 3 bases, with 4 bases spanning the gap. The CDR3 has 12 residues. Germline V gene sequence: CDR1 SGHTA, CDR2 FQGNSA. CDR3 sequence reads: CASSLDTGELFF. Written as DNA, the CDR3 is TGTGCCAGCAGCCTAGACACCGGGGAGCTGTTTTTT.

The chain combines TRBV18 with TRBJ1-1, with 8 positions matching TRBD1. This CDR3 contains 17 residues. V lost 3 bases to trimming and J lost 1 base; unmatched junction nucleotides: 10. The V gene's germline CDR1 is KGHSH and CDR2 LQKENI. CDR3 coding DNA: TGTGCCAGCTCACCGCCGGGACAGGTGTACTCGAACACTGAAGCTTTCTTT. Its protein product is CASSPPGQVYSNTEAFF.

The chain recombines TRBV6-1 with TRBJ2-7, with D perhaps matching TRBD1 (6 bases). This CDR3 is built from 11 residues. From germline, CDR1 is MNHNS and CDR2 SASEGT. The chain's CDR3 is CVALRDTKQYF. The CDR3 nucleotides are TGTGTCGCGCTCCGGGACACTAAGCAGTACTTC.

J is TRBJ2-1 and V is TRBV5-1, with D tentatively TRBD1 or TRBD2 (5 bases each). Germline loops: CDR1 SGHRS, CDR2 YFSETQ. The length of the CDR3 is 15 residues. The ends were cut back, 4 bases at V and 6 bases at J, with 17 bases in the middle. The CDR3 reads CASSPLQVGGNEQFF. The CDR3 DNA reads TGCGCCAGCAGCCCACTTCAGGTTGGGGGCAATGAGCAGTTCTTC.

This clone has just a few counts. This rearrangement joins TRBV7-2 to TRBJ1-4; D possibly corresponds to TRBD1 (6 bases). Trimming left V 5 bases short and J 8 bases short, with 12 bases between. The CDR3 runs to 13 residues. Per germline, CDR1 SGHTA and CDR2 FQGNSA. In nucleotides, the CDR3 is TGTGCCAGCAGCCTCGGACAGCGGGAAAAACTGTTTTTT. It specifies CASSLGQREKLFF. The full variable domain, with the rest looked up from reference TRBV7-2 and TRBJ1-4, is GAGVSQSPSNKVTEKGKDVELRCDPISGHTALYWYRQSLGQGLEFLIYFQGNSAPDKSGLPSDRFSAERTGGSVSTLTIQRTQQEDSAVYLCASSLGQREKLFFGSGTQLSVL.

The V and J genes are TRBV7-2 and TRBJ2-6; perhaps TRBD1 as D (6 bases). The germline V gene encodes CDR1 SGHTA and CDR2 FQGNSA. Trimming stripped 5 bases from V and 4 bases from J, with 21 bases between. This CDR3 comprises 18 residues. CDR3 sequence (DNA): TGTGCCAGCAGCCTAGTGACAGGTCGAGTTCACGGGGCCAACGTCCTGACTTTC. As protein: CASSLVTGRVHGANVLTF.

The chain recombines TRBV11-3 with TRBJ2-7, with 7 nucleotides matching TRBD1. The CDR3 sequence is 13 residues long. Germline CDR1 is SGHNT and CDR2 is YENEEA. The J segment lost 6 bases and the V segment lost 5 bases, leaving 7 bases of the junction unmatched. In nucleotides, the CDR3 is TGTGCCAGCAGCCCCTCGACAGGGACCGAGCAGTACTTC. Its translation: CASSPSTGTEQYF.

A single count supports this clone. V and J are TRBV5-1 and TRBJ2-2; a weak D match, TRBD2 (6 bases). Trimming pared 2 bases from V and 4 bases from J, leaving 12 bases between. The CDR3 loop spans 15 amino acids. Germline CDR1 SGHRS, CDR2 YFSETQ. The CDR3 DNA sequence: TGCGCCAGCAGCTTATCCGGGAGAGTCACCGGGGAGCTGTTTTTT. It encodes CASSLSGRVTGELFF.

V and J are TRBV6-6 and TRBJ2-2; D is ambiguous. Between the trimmed V and J ends, which lost 6 bases and 4 bases, there was a span of 15 bases. Per the germline V gene, CDR1 is MNHNY and CDR2 is SVGAGI (reference sequence). This CDR3 region has 15 residues. This chain's CDR3 is CASSHQRGGTGELFF. Here the CDR3 DNA reads TGTGCCAGCAGCCATCAGCGAGGTGGCACCGGGGAGCTGTTTTTT.

V is TRBV6-5 and J is TRBJ1-5; possibly TRBD1 for D (6 bases). Germline lookup yields CDR1 MNHEY and CDR2 SVGAGI. The CDR3 has 15 residues. Trimming pared 8 bases from V and 6 bases from J, leaving 20 bases between. CDR3 nucleotide sequence: TGTGCCAGCTCCCGAACGGGGGGGCCCGGTCAGCCCCAGCATTTT. This encodes CASSRTGGPGQPQHF.

The rearrangement joins TRBV27 to TRBJ1-4, with TRBD1 as a possible D gene (5 bases). CDR3 size: 15 residues. Germline-derived CDR1 and CDR2 are MNHEY and SMNVEV (reference sequence). Trimming stripped 4 bases from V and 10 bases from J, with 19 bases between. CDR3 amino acids: CASSSGAPALRKLFF. CDR3 bases: TGTGCCAGCAGTTCTGGGGCTCCAGCTCTTCGAAAACTGTTTTTT. Variable domain in full (rest from reference TRBV27 and TRBJ1-4): EAQVTQNPRYLITVTGKKLTVTCSQNMNHEYMSWYRQDPGLGLRQIYYSMNVEVTDKGDVPEGYKVSRKEKRNFPLILESPSPNQTSLYFCASSSGAPALRKLFFGSGTQLSVL.

The chain joins TRBV4-1 to TRBJ1-4, with 7 positions matching TRBD1. This CDR3 is built from 15 residues. The germline CDR1 and CDR2 sequences are MGHRA and YSYEKL. V shed 7 bases and J 5 bases; nucleotides not matched to a gene: 10. DNA for the CDR3: TGCGCCAGCAAGAAGGCCGGGACAGTGAATGAAAAACTGTTTTTT. Amino acids: CASKKAGTVNEKLFF.

V and J are TRBV5-8 and TRBJ1-4; D perhaps matches TRBD1 (6 bases). V was clipped by 4 bases and J by 2 bases, with 21 bases between them. The CDR3 runs 18 residues. Germline loops: CDR1 SGHTS, CDR2 YDEGEE. The CDR3, as DNA: TGTGCCAGCAGCCGGTGGACAGTAAAACGATCCACTAATGAAAAACTGTTTTTT. It yields the protein CASSRWTVKRSTNEKLFF.